This T cell receptor beta chain was retrieved from a study of T cells in Graves' hyperthyroidism and ophthalmopathy. The investigators amplified TCR beta CDR3 regions from RNA transcripts. A set of HTBI primers served as the primers for a first-round RT-PCR of the TCR CDR3. Via MiXCR, TCRdb re-called the multiplex PCR reads, giving one row per CDR3 protein. The repertoire includes over 650,000 distinct CDR3 sequences, roughly 15% of them detected once, and approximately 8% sits in the top ten. Germline CDR1 is SQVTM and CDR2 is ANQGSEA. V lost 8 bases and J 12 bases, leaving 26 bases between the germline ends. This CDR3 is 14 amino acids long.

The sample consisted of blood. The chain carries TRBV29-1 and TRBJ2-1, with D tentatively TRBD1 or TRBD2 (5 bases each). This sequence originates from a young man with Graves' hyperthyroidism. The CDR3 here is CSTRSGTGTMRQFF. CDR3 in DNA: TGCAGCACAAGGTCCGGGACGGGTACAATGAGGCAGTTCTTC.